This TCR beta chain was captured by sequencing in a study of OX40 agonist ivuxolimab in advanced cancers. The table came from immunoSEQ multiplex PCR; TCRdb's copy has only in-frame clones and leaves some out. The sample carries fewer than 25,000 clones, approximately 86% recorded once. The V end was cut by 3 bases, the J end by 6 bases, with 9 bases between. This CDR3 has 13 residues. Germline-derived CDR1 and CDR2 are LNHDA and SQIVND (reference sequence). This chain links TRBV19 with TRBJ1-5; D is ambiguous. This TCR was recovered from an adult with an advanced solid tumor such as melanoma, head and neck, liver or kidney cancer. The sample here was CD4+ or CD8+ T cells sorted from blood, taken in a trial of the OX40 agonist ivuxolimab. This CDR3 reads CASSIDGVQPQHF. DNA of the CDR3: TGTGCCAGTAGTATTGACGGGGTTCAGCCCCAGCATTTT.